This T cell receptor beta chain was sequenced in a study of blood T cell repertoires in COVID-19. Study overall: Samples representing acute and convalescent COVID-19 were sourced from the United States, Italy and Spain. The analysed material was cDNA or gDNA that came from T cells, B-cell-depleted T cells, or PBMCs.

The germline CDR1 and CDR2 sequences are LGHNA and YSLEER. The V and J ends lost 0 bases and 4 bases, in that order; junction bases with no gene match: 6. This CDR3 contains 17 residues. In the original processing: Reference gene primer amplification gave estimated nucleated cell counts. The repertoire was sequenced with immunoSEQ multiplex PCR; TCRdb's copy has only in-frame clones and lacks some. Clone size and the V and J calls come from that table; the DNA yielded D and trimming. The top ten clones hold about 1.8% of a sample with around 100,000 clones, 85% of them seen once. This receptor was taken from a woman aged 70-85 years with active or convalescent COVID-19. The V and J genes are TRBV4-3 and TRBJ2-3; 11 positions match TRBD2. The sample taken for sequencing was peripheral blood. The DNA of the CDR3 is TGCGCCAGCAGCCAAGACTTAGCGGGGGGGATAGCAGATACGCAGTATTTT. Translation gives CASSQDLAGGIADTQYF.